Listed here are 31 T cell receptor beta chains from one sample, sequenced in a study of blood T cell repertoires in COVID-19. The protocol was immunoSEQ multiplex PCR, while the TCRdb copy is restricted to in-frame clones and leaves out a portion. The data show some 240,000 clones, approximately 83% seen once. Sequencing was carried out using peripheral blood. The receptor source for this set is a woman aged 80 or over with acute or convalescent COVID-19.

The chain has TRBV5-4 and TRBJ1-1; a possible D gene is TRBD1 (5 bases). The V end was cut by 4 bases, the J end by 3 bases, with 19 bases between. This CDR3 has 16 residues. CDR1 and CDR2 from the germline V gene are SGHNT and YYREEE (reference sequence). CDR3 bases: TGTGCCAGCAGCCAGCAGCGGGGCGGGACCGACACTGAAGCTTTCTTT. Amino acids: CASSQQRGGTDTEAFF.

The chain is built from TRBV28 and TRBJ1-6, with 8 bases matching TRBD1. Germline lookup yields CDR1 MDHEN and CDR2 SYDVKM. V shed 6 bases and J 3 bases; nucleotides not matched to a gene: 7. The CDR3 is made up of 16 amino acids. CDR3 region: CASRDQGASYNSPLHF. The DNA of the CDR3 is TGTGCCAGCAGGGACCAGGGGGCTAGCTATAATTCACCCCTCCACTTT.

This chain connects TRBV19 to TRBJ2-3, with 13 bases fitting TRBD2. Trimming cost V 5 bases and J 2 bases; bases outside gene matches: 16. CDR1 and CDR2 (germline): LNHDA, SQIVND (reference sequence). The CDR3 covers 20 residues. For the CDR3, the DNA is TGTGCCAGTAGTGCTACAGGGGGCGGACTAGCGGGAGCGTACACAGATACGCAGTATTTT. Translated, it gives CASSATGGGLAGAYTDTQYF.

The chain combines TRBV28 with TRBJ1-2; possible D gene TRBD1, 5 bases. V was trimmed by 4 bases and J by 5 bases, leaving 17 bases between them. The CDR3 is made up of 15 amino acids. Germline CDR1 reads MDHEN; CDR2 reads SYDVKM. The CDR3: CASSSYPGGGYGYTF. The CDR3 bases are TGTGCCAGCAGTTCTTACCCCGGCGGGGGATATGGCTACACCTTC.

This clone was recorded only once. This chain uses TRBV30 with TRBJ1-6; D gene ambiguous. Trimming cost V 4 bases and J 9 bases, with 13 bases left between them. Germline V CDR1 and CDR2: GTSNPN, SVGIG (reference sequence). The CDR3 has 13 amino acids. Here the CDR3 reads CAWTTEVLSPLHF. The CDR3, as DNA: TGTGCCTGGACGACGGAGGTTCTTTCACCCCTCCACTTT. Using reference TRBV30 and TRBJ1-6 for the parts outside the CDR3, the full variable domain is SQTIHQWPATLVQPVGSPLSLECTVEGTSNPNLYWYRQAAGRGLQLLFYSVGIGQISSEVPQNLSASRPQDRQFILSSKKLLLSDSGFYLCAWTTEVLSPLHFGNGTRLTVT.

As for this clone: Other nucleotide sequences from this sample produce the same CDR3. The chain is built from TRBV10-2 and TRBJ1-2; 7 bases line up with TRBD1. The V gene end was trimmed by 5 bases and the J gene end by 2 bases; junction bases not matched to a gene: 2. Germline loops: CDR1 WSHSY, CDR2 SAAADI. The CDR3 is 13 amino acids. The CDR3 is CASSPDRNYGYTF. The CDR3 coding sequence is TGCGCCAGCAGTCCGGACAGGAACTATGGCTACACCTTC.

The chain is built from TRBV18 and TRBJ1-1; tentative D call: TRBD1 (6 bases). Germline CDR1 is KGHSH and CDR2 is LQKENI. V lost 2 bases and J 5 bases, leaving 12 bases between the germline ends. This CDR3 has 14 amino acids. CDR3 nucleotide sequence: TGTGCCAGCTCACCAAGCGGGGGCGGAACTGAAGCTTTCTTT. It codes for CASSPSGGGTEAFF. The full variable domain, completed using reference TRBV18 and TRBJ1-1, is NAGVMQNPRHLVRRRGQEARLRCSPMKGHSHVYWYRQLPEEGLKFMVYLQKENIIDESGMPKERFSAEFPKEGPSILRIQQVVRGDSAAYFCASSPSGGGTEAFFGQGTRLTVV.

This clone was found a few times. This chain connects TRBV6-5 to TRBJ2-7, with D perhaps matching TRBD1 (6 bases). Trimming cost V 2 bases and J 10 bases, with 12 bases left between them. CDR1 is MNHEY and CDR2 is SVGAGI in the germline V gene. CDR3 size: 12 residues. The CDR3: CASSYTTGAQYF. CDR3 DNA sequence: TGTGCCAGCAGTTACACGACAGGCGCACAGTACTTC.

The chain carries TRBV7-6 and TRBJ2-3, with a tentative D call TRBD2 (7 bases). CDR1 and CDR2 (germline): SGHVS, FNYEAQ. V lost 2 bases and J lost 0, with 12 bases in between. The CDR3 sequence is 16 residues long. Written as DNA, the CDR3 is TGTGCCAGCAGCTTAACGGGGGGCACTAGCACAGATACGCAGTATTTT. Translating it yields CASSLTGGTSTDTQYF.

This clone was detected a few times. The V call is TRBV2, the J call TRBJ2-3, with 13 bases identical to TRBD2. The CDR3 extends over 16 amino acids. Germline assignment: CDR1 SNHLY and CDR2 FYNNEI. Germline trimming cut 4 bases from V and 3 bases from J; bases unmatched to any gene: 4. CDR3 amino acids: CASSVTSGGATDTQYF. The CDR3 DNA reads TGTGCCAGCAGTGTAACTAGCGGGGGGGCTACAGATACGCAGTATTTT.

The chain recombines TRBV28 with TRBJ2-4; perhaps TRBD2 as D (7 bases). This CDR3 has 16 amino acids. V shed 3 bases and J shed 6 bases, with 18 bases lying between them. Germline-derived CDR1 and CDR2 are MDHEN and SYDVKM. The CDR3 region is CASSFQGGGRGNIQYF. CDR3 DNA sequence: TGTGCCAGCAGTTTCCAAGGGGGGGGTAGAGGAAACATTCAGTACTTC.

The V gene is TRBV11-2, the J gene TRBJ2-6, with 10 bases lining up with TRBD2. This CDR3 is built from 19 residues. Germline V lookup: CDR1 SGHAT, CDR2 FQNNGV. The junction had 10 bases not matched to a gene; V was cut back by 5 bases and J by 0 bases. The CDR3 DNA reads as TGTGCCAGCAGCCCCAGGGTAGCGGGGGGATCCTCTGGGGCCAACGTCCTGACTTTC. The encoded protein is CASSPRVAGGSSGANVLTF.

The chain combines TRBV9 with TRBJ1-6, with D possibly TRBD1 on 6 matching bases. CDR1 is SGDLS, CDR2 YYNGEE, per germline. V was cut by 4 bases and J by 10 bases, with 15 bases left in between. The CDR3 consists of 14 residues. The CDR3 region is CASSIRDQGSPLHF. The DNA for the CDR3 is TGTGCCAGCAGCATCCGGGACCAGGGGTCACCCCTCCACTTT.

The chain is built from TRBV18 and TRBJ1-3, with 11 nucleotides matching TRBD1. Germline CDR1 reads KGHSH; CDR2 reads LQKENI. Germline trimming cut 6 bases from V and 4 bases from J; bases unmatched to any gene: 11. CDR3 length: 17 amino acids. CDR3 nucleotide sequence: TGTGCCAGCTCGGGGGAGGACAGGGGGCTTCCCGGAAACACCATATATTTT. Translation gives CASSGEDRGLPGNTIYF.

This clone has only a few counts. The V and J genes are TRBV30 and TRBJ1-6; D remains ambiguous. The germline V gene encodes CDR1 GTSNPN and CDR2 SVGIG (reference sequence). The CDR3 has 13 residues. Between the trimmed V and J ends, which lost 3 bases and 5 bases, there was a span of 8 bases. CDR3 nucleotides: TGTGCCTGGAGAGGCGGGAATAATTCACCCCTCCACTTT. It translates to CAWRGGNNSPLHF.

The chain links TRBV3-1 (or the pseudogene TRBV3-2) to TRBJ1-6; tentatively, D is TRBD1 (5 bases). The CDR3 length is 16 residues. Germline CDR1 LGHDT, CDR2 YNNKEL (reference sequence). The V gene lost 6 bases and the J gene lost 3 bases, with 15 bases spanning the gap. CDR3 sequence: CASSGREAGYNSPLHF. CDR3 nucleotide sequence: TGTGCCAGCAGTGGCAGGGAAGCGGGCTATAATTCACCCCTCCACTTT.

This clone was picked up a small number of times. This chain uses TRBV25-1 with TRBJ1-5; no definite D call. There are 18 residues in the CDR3. Trimming left V 5 bases short and J 0 bases short, with 20 bases between. Germline V gives CDR1 MGHDK, CDR2 SYGVNS. The CDR3 DNA reads as TGTGCCAGCAGTCTCCAAGGAAGGGAGATTTATAGCAATCAGCCCCAGCATTTT. Encoded protein: CASSLQGREIYSNQPQHF.

The chain has TRBV6-5 and TRBJ1-2, with TRBD1 as a possible D gene (5 bases). This CDR3 comprises 15 residues. Trimming shortened V by 0 bases and J by 4 bases, and 12 bases separated the two germline ends. Germline loops: CDR1 MNHEY, CDR2 SVGAGI. The CDR3 protein is CASSYSQGPLYGYTF. For the CDR3, the DNA is TGTGCCAGCAGTTACTCGCAGGGTCCTCTCTATGGCTACACCTTC.

The table lists this clone with a count of one. The rearrangement links TRBV27 to TRBJ2-3, with D possibly TRBD1 on 6 matching bases. The CDR3 consists of 15 residues. The germline V gene has CDR1 MNHEY and CDR2 SMNVEV (reference sequence). Trimming pared 3 bases from V and 2 bases from J, leaving 12 bases between. CDR3 nucleotide sequence: TGTGCCAGCAGTTTCCGACAGGAATACACAGATACGCAGTATTTT. This translates into CASSFRQEYTDTQYF.

The CDR3 loop is CASGPAGGPMDTQYF. The CDR3 DNA sequence: TGTGCTAGTGGCCCAGCGGGGGGGCCGATGGATACGCAGTATTTT. The chain is built from TRBV12-5 and TRBJ2-3; 10 positions match TRBD2. The CDR3 extends over 15 amino acids. Germline lookup yields CDR1 LGHNT and CDR2 FRNRAP. Unmatched junction bases numbered 9, after V lost 6 bases and J lost 6 bases. The full variable domain, in which reference TRBV12-5 and TRBJ2-3 provide the parts outside the CDR3, is DARVTQTPRHKVTEMGQEVTMRCQPILGHNTVFWYRQTMMQGLELLAYFRNRAPLDDSGMPKDRFSAEMPDATLATLKIQPSEPRDSAVYFCASGPAGGPMDTQYFGPGTRLTVL.

V and J are TRBV30 and TRBJ1-1; possibly TRBD1 for D (5 bases). V lost 2 bases, J lost 11 bases, and 18 bases lay in between. The CDR3 spans 13 residues. CDR1 and CDR2 (germline): GTSNPN, SVGIG (reference sequence). The CDR3 sequence is CAWSPRGSSRAFF. Here the CDR3 DNA reads TGTGCCTGGAGTCCCCGGGGGTCATCTCGGGCTTTCTTT.

CDR3 region: CASITRTGGIYEQYF. CDR3 nucleotide sequence: TGCGCCAGCATTACAAGGACAGGGGGAATATACGAGCAGTACTTC. The chain employs TRBV23-1 and TRBJ2-7; 10 nucleotides align to TRBD1. TRBV23-1 qualifies as an ORF whose function is uncertain. This CDR3 has 15 residues. Trimming took 7 bases from V and 4 from J; bases not matched to a gene: 10.

The table lists this clone with a few counts. CDR3 in amino acids: CSVSSGTELGNTEAFF. The CDR3 DNA sequence: TGCAGCGTTTCCTCCGGGACAGAGCTTGGAAACACTGAAGCTTTCTTT. This sequence joins TRBV29-1 and TRBJ1-1; 7 bases agree with TRBD1. CDR1 is SQVTM and CDR2 is ANQGSEA in the germline V gene. With 5 bases clipped from V and 2 bases from J, the junction kept 14 bases outside the gene matches. The CDR3 extends over 16 amino acids.

This sequence joins TRBV19 and TRBJ2-1; 9 bases line up with TRBD2. The CDR3 covers 16 residues. CDR1 is LNHDA, CDR2 SQIVND, per germline (reference sequence). V shed 0 bases, J shed 7 bases, and the junction held 7 bases outside the gene matches. CDR3 sequence: CASSIDLAGGMNEQFF. The DNA of the CDR3 is TGTGCCAGTAGTATAGATCTGGCGGGGGGGATGAATGAGCAGTTCTTC.

The rearrangement links TRBV28 to TRBJ2-3; perhaps TRBD2 as D (5 bases). The ends were cut back, 7 bases at V and 8 bases at J, with 19 bases in the middle. The length of the CDR3 is 14 residues. Germline CDR1 reads MDHEN; CDR2 reads SYDVKM. The CDR3 loop reads CASKRNQAAATQYF. The CDR3 DNA is TGTGCCAGCAAAAGGAATCAAGCGGCAGCTACGCAGTATTTT.

This rearrangement joins TRBV5-1 to TRBJ1-4, with D perhaps TRBD1 (6 bases). V was clipped by 4 bases and J by 8 bases, with 15 bases between them. The CDR3 has 14 residues. Per germline, CDR1 SGHRS and CDR2 YFSETQ. CDR3 region: CASSAGVFGEKLFF. The CDR3 nucleotides read TGCGCCAGCAGCGCAGGGGTATTTGGGGAAAAACTGTTTTTT.

The gene calls are TRBV29-1 and TRBJ1-1, with D unclear. V lost 7 bases to trimming and J lost 4 bases, with 16 bases between them. Germline values: CDR1 SQVTM, CDR2 ANQGSEA. The CDR3 totals 13 residues. CDR3 sequence reads: CSASGVGSTEAFF. Written as DNA, the CDR3 is TGCAGCGCCTCCGGGGTCGGAAGCACTGAAGCTTTCTTT.

The chain is built from TRBV2 and TRBJ2-7; tentatively, D is TRBD2 (6 bases). Germline CDR1 SNHLY, CDR2 FYNNEI. V was cut by 3 bases and J by 0 bases, with 12 bases left in between. The CDR3 runs 15 residues. Here the CDR3 reads CASSEEGLLSYEQYF. The CDR3 bases are TGTGCCAGCAGTGAGGAGGGGTTACTCTCCTACGAGCAGTACTTC.

This clone was seen more than once but under ten times. The chain is built from TRBV19 and TRBJ2-1; 7 bases fit TRBD1. The junction had 8 bases not matched to a gene; V was cut back by 7 bases and J by 14 bases. The CDR3 is 11 amino acids. Germline lookup yields CDR1 LNHDA and CDR2 SQIVND (reference sequence). CDR3 sequence (DNA): TGTGCCAGTACCAGGACAGGCCTAAAGTTCTTC. Translation gives CASTRTGLKFF.

This sequence joins TRBV23-1 and TRBJ2-1; TRBD2 matches at 9 bases. TRBV23-1 is treated as an ORF (open reading frame) with a function not yet certain. The CDR3 has 17 amino acids. The V and J ends lost 4 bases and 0 bases, in that order; junction bases with no gene match: 7. The CDR3: CASSRPSGGSSYNEQFF. Here the CDR3 DNA reads TGCGCCAGCAGTCGACCCAGCGGGGGGAGCTCCTACAATGAGCAGTTCTTC.

This chain connects TRBV2 to TRBJ2-2; D gene uncertain. V was cut by 4 bases and J by 4 bases, with 10 bases left in between. Germline CDR1 reads SNHLY; CDR2 reads FYNNEI. The CDR3 has 14 amino acids. DNA of the CDR3: TGTGCCAGCAGTGTGGTGGCTTCCACCGGGGAGCTGTTTTTT. Its translation is CASSVVASTGELFF.